The clone carrying this TCR beta chain was seen a handful of times. Antigen specificity is unknown. CDR1 is LGHNA and CDR2 is YNFKEQ in the germline V gene. The V and J ends lost 1 base and 3 bases, in that order; junction bases with no gene match: 5. CDR3 size: 16 residues. The data were obtained in a study of cytomegalovirus exposure and HLA in healthy donors. Broader study findings: Segments of the TCR beta V type were, in most cases, productive about 87% or about 30% of the time in an earlier analysis.

The PCR was carried out with 60 Vbeta primers and 13 Jbeta primers. Sequenced by immunoSEQ multiplex PCR; TCRdb stores in-frame clones only, minus some. Of 150,000 to 200,000 clones listed, about 76% are singletons. The source is a middle-aged woman in good health and CMV-seropositive. The rearrangement links TRBV4-2 to TRBJ2-1; TRBD2 matches 8 bases. The sequencing sample was made of PBMCs. In DNA, the CDR3 is TGTGCCAGCAGCCAAGGGCTAGCGGGTTACTACAATGAGCAGTTCTTC. This encodes CASSQGLAGYYNEQFF.